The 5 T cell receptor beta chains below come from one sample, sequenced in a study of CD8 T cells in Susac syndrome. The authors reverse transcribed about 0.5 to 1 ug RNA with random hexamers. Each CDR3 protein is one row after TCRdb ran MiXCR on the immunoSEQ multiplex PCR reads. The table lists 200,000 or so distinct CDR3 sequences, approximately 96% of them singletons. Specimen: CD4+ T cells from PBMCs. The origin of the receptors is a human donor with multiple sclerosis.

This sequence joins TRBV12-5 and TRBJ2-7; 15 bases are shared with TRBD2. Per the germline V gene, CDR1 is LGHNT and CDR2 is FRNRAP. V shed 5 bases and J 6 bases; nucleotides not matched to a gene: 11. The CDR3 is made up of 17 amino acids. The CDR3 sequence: CASGPPPGLAGGSEQYF. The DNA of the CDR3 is TGTGCTAGTGGTCCACCGCCGGGACTAGCGGGGGGTAGCGAGCAGTACTTC.

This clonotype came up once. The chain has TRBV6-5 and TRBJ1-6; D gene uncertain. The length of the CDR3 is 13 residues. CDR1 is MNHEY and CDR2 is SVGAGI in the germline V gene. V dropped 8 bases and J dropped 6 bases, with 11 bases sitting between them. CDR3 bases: TGTGCCAGCCTGGAATTGGGTAATTCACCCCTCCACTTT. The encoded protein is CASLELGNSPLHF.

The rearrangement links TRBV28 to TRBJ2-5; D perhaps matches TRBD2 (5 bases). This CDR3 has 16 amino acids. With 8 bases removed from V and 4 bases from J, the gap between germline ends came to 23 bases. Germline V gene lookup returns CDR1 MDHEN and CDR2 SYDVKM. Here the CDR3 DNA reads TGTGCCAGCTCCACGTTATGGAGGACGAGAGTAGAGACCCAGTACTTC. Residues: CASSTLWRTRVETQYF.

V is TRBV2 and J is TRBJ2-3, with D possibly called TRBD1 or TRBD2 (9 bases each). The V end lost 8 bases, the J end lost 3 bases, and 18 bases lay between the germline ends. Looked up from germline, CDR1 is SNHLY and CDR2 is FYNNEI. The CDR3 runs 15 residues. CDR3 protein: CASPSGDRATDTQYF. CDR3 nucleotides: TGTGCCAGCCCTAGCGGGGACAGGGCGACAGATACGCAGTATTTT.

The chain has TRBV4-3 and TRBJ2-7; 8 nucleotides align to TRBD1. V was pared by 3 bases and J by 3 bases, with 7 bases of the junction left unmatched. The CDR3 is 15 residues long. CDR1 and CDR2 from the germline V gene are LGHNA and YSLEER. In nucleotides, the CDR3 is TGCGCCAGCAGCCACCGATGGACAGGGCGCTACGAGCAGTACTTC. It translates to CASSHRWTGRYEQYF.